This T cell receptor (beta chain) emerged from a study of response to subunit inactivated influenza vaccine. TCRdb ran MiXCR on the RT-PCR reads and lists one entry per CDR3 protein. The table shows about 830,000 distinct CDR3 sequences, with about 18% occurring only once. This clonotype was seen more than once but under ten times. Antigen unknown. V lost 8 bases, J lost 0 bases, and 13 bases lay in between. From germline, CDR1 is MGHDK and CDR2 SYGVNS. The CDR3 totals 14 residues. The study's findings and limits: The study's authors posited that every seasonal influenza vaccination enlists few new T cells.

The TCR sequence derives from a man aged 45-65 years who received an inactivated influenza vaccine. The rearrangement links TRBV25-1 to TRBJ1-1, with D unresolved. This specimen consisted of PBMCs from blood, obtained about 5 days after vaccination. This CDR3 reads CASSEGSMNTEAFF. CDR3 bases: TGTGCCAGCTCTGAGGGATCCATGAACACTGAAGCTTTCTTT.